Included here is one T cell receptor beta chain sequence, with context. Its antigen is unknown. TCRdb recomputed calls from the 5' RACE reads with MiXCR, one row per CDR3 protein. The sample lists about 61,000 distinct CDR3 sequences; around 30% were seen once. Study observations and caveats: In terms of TCR gene usage, tumor memory CD4+ T cells clustered together with blood and lymph node memory CD4+ cells, as well as with lymph node naive CD4+ cells.

The junction had 7 bases not matched to a gene; V was cut back by 4 bases and J by 3 bases. The CDR3 covers 16 residues. CDR1 and CDR2 from the germline V gene are SGHRS and YFSETQ. This sequence originates from a female donor with breast cancer. The chain joins TRBV5-1 to TRBJ2-5; 12 bases agree with TRBD2. Sequenced sample: tumor-infiltrating naive CD4+ T cells sorted from the breast tumor. The subset denotes: naive CD4+ T cells, CD4+CD45RA+CD25-. CDR3 bases: TGCGCCAGCAGCGTCGGGGCTAGCGGGGGGGAAGAGACCCAGTACTTC. Translation gives CASSVGASGGEETQYF.